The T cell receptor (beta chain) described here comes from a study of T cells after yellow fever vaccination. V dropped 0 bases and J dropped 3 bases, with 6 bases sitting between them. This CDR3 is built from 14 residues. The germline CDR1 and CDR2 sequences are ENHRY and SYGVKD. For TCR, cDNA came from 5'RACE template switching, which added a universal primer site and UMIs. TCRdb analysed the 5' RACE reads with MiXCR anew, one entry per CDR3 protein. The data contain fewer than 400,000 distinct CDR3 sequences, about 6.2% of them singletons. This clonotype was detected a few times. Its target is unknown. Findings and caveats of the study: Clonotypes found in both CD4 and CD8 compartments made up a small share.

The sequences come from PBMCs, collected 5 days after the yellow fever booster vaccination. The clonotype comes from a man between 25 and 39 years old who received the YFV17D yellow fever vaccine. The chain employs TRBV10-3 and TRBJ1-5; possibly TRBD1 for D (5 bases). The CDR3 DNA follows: TGTGCCATCAGTGAGTCGGGGCACAATCAGCCCCAGCATTTT. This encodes CAISESGHNQPQHF.